This T cell receptor (beta chain) derives from a study of blood T cell repertoires in COVID-19. TCRdb's copy holds only in-frame clones and misses some; the assay was immunoSEQ multiplex PCR. Of 190,000 or so clones in the sample, around 87% were seen once. The sequenced sample consisted of peripheral blood. The sequence came from a middle-aged man with active or convalescent COVID-19.

The DNA for the CDR3 is TGTGCCAGTAGTGTGGACAGCTACAATGAGCAGTTCTTC. Translating it yields CASSVDSYNEQFF. This rearrangement joins TRBV19 to TRBJ2-1, with D possibly TRBD1 on 6 matching bases. This CDR3 contains 13 residues. V was cut by 5 bases and J by 3 bases, with 8 bases left in between. Germline CDR1 and CDR2: LNHDA and SQIVND (reference sequence).